Below, one T cell receptor beta chain is given with its context. This clonotype appeared a few times. Its recognized antigen is unknown. No per-base quality is available; no much larger clone lies one base away. The sample originates from a study of T cells in Graves' hyperthyroidism and ophthalmopathy (dated by TCRdb to the late 2010s). Looking at the study overall: Peripheral blood was sampled at the time of initial diagnosis, prior to any treatment. TCR Vbeta CDR3 sequencing of 140 or so peripheral blood samples (43 ophthalmopathy, 75 hyperthyroidism and approximately 17 progressor patients) is reported in the paper. To identify TCR V-J signatures that set the groups apart, the researchers used a discovery cohort of 100 patients, made up of around 42 with Graves' ophthalmopathy and 55 to 65 with stable Graves' hyperthyroidism. The approximately 95 discovery patients were divided at random into training and test sets in a 7:3 ratio. Prospective prediction of ophthalmopathy was tested in an independent validation cohort of approximately 18 hyperthyroidism patients and around 16 patients who later progressed to ophthalmopathy. In about 6 Graves' hyperthyroidism patients, the study also compared T-cell repertoires from thyroid tissue with T-cell repertoires from blood. Following sampling, methimazole starting at 30 mg daily was given to hyperthyroidism patients, and high-dose intravenous methylprednisolone was given to ophthalmopathy patients. Overall study results and their limits: Most expanded thyroid clonotypes (frequency above 0.001) were also found in blood, which suggests that blood repertoires may mirror thyroid immune responses. A 13 V-J signature model separated ophthalmopathy from stable hyperthyroidism, with around 88% sensitivity and around 84% specificity in cross-validation and 80%/75% in testing. No statistical method was used to fix the sample size in advance, and group allocation was not hidden from the investigators. In validation, the model predicted progression to ophthalmopathy a median of about 6.5 months before onset, with over 55% sensitivity and roughly 77% specificity.

In the germline V gene (reference sequence), CDR1 corresponds to MNHEY and CDR2 to SMNVEV. Trimming accounts for 5 bases at V and 4 bases at J, while the number of junction bases matched to no gene is 16. The CDR3, cysteine through phenylalanine, is 17 amino acids long. Only CDR3 DNA is held: 51 bases, read in frame from base 1. The TCR beta CDR3 regions were amplified from RNA transcripts. A first-round RT-PCR of the TCR CDR3 used the HTBI primer set with the Qiagen OneStep RT-PCR kit. A second multiplex PCR round built the libraries, followed by size selection and purification. Sequencing of the libraries was done on an Illumina HiSeq2000 using paired-end 100 bp reads. In the original analysis: SOAPnuke was used to process the raw data, with reads discarded if the reads contained adapters or uncalled bases, had a mean Phred below 15, or lacked an exact constant-primer or identifier match. COPE v1.2.5 was used to merge high-quality paired reads, and clonotypes were defined as unique nucleotide sequences. MiTCR v1.1 was used to align the clonotypes against IMGT TRBV, TRBD and TRBJ reference segments. The analysis was restricted to V-J combinations with a frequency above 0.0001, which together covered around 99% of the repertoires. The TCS score was defined as the ratio of F50 (clonal expansion) to E x V (chaos), calculated using BLOSUM62-based TCRdist between CDR3 peptides within each V-J. Welch's t-statistics and random forest reduced fewer than 550 V-J features to under 15, which were used in a naive Bayes classifier (R e1071). TCRdb reworked the public reads: Q25 trimming with fastp, MiXCR clone assembly, productive beta chains retained. Here each entry gathers all rows of one CDR3 protein and keeps the most common genes and DNA. TCRdb's processing, not the authors', yielded these V and J calls. The sample table lists 600,000 to 900,000 distinct CDR3 sequences, approximately 16% of them with a count of one. Approximately 8% of the sample goes to the ten largest clones.

Stable Graves' hyperthyroidism was defined as no progression to ophthalmopathy during 18 months of follow-up. Hyperthyroidism patients were aged 18 to 65 years and newly diagnosed, with disease duration of less than 2 months. Patients with uncontrolled infections, other autoimmune diseases, pregnancy or lactation were excluded. Diagnoses were established on the basis of clinical symptoms, serum thyroxine and TRAb, thyroid ultrasound, and orbital computed tomography. PBMCs were isolated from about 9 ml of fresh peripheral blood by Ficoll-Paque density gradient centrifugation. Total RNA was extracted with Trizol reagent, and quality was checked on an Agilent 2100 Bioanalyzer.

The V and J genes are TRBV27 and TRBJ2-7, with TRBD1 identical over 8 junction bases. The TCR originated in a man aged 18 to 29 with Graves' hyperthyroidism. The specimen was blood. The sequence in DNA is TGTGCCAGCAGTCTCCGCTTGACCCCAGGGGGCGCGTACGAGCAGTACTTC. Translated, it gives CASSLRLTPGGAYEQYF.